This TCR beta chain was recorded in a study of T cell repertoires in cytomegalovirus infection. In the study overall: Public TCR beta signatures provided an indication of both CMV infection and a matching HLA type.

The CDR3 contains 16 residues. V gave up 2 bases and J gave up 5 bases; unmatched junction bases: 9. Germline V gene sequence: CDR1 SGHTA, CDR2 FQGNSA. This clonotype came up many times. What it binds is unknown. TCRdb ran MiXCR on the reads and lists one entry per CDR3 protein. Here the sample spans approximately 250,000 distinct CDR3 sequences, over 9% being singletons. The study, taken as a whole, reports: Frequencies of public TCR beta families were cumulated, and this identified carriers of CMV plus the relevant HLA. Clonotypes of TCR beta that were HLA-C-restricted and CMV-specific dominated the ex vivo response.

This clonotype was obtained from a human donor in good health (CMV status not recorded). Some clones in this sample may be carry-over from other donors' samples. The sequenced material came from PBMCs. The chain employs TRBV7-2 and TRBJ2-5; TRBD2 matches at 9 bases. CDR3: CASSLSPSGGRETQYF. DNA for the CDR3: TGTGCCAGCAGCTTAAGCCCCAGCGGGGGGCGGGAGACCCAGTACTTC.